The source of this TCR beta chain is a study of human T cells and chemical hapten exposure. About the study: Patients, predominantly female, presented with alopecia areata, totalis or universalis. Study-level points and caveats: TCRs at a frequency above 1 in 1000 stayed unchanged with DPC sensitization.

This clonotype was counted many times. Its antigen is undetermined. Each CDR3 protein is one row after TCRdb ran MiXCR on the RACE reads. The sample holds roughly 64,000 distinct CDR3 sequences, about 11% seen once. The CDR3 is made up of 14 amino acids. Germline values: CDR1 DFQATT, CDR2 SNEGSKA (reference sequence). V shed 4 bases and J 2 bases; nucleotides not matched to a gene: 6. Time point meaning: pre-sensitization, week 0. Noted treatment: therapeutic diphenylcyclopropenone sensitization with weekly scalp DPC. The V and J genes are TRBV20-1 and TRBJ2-7, with TRBD1 matching 9 bases. The sequenced sample was whole blood, obtained in connection with sensitization to the hapten diphenylcyclopropenone (DPC). This sequence originates from a middle-aged woman with alopecia areata. Some clones in this sample may be carry-over from other donors' samples. The CDR3 loop reads CSATGTGHPYEQYF. The CDR3 DNA sequence: TGCAGTGCTACCGGGACAGGGCACCCCTACGAGCAGTACTTC.